These T cell receptor beta chains were read from a single sample in a study of blood T cells in healthy people across ages. TCRdb processed the 5' RACE reads anew with MiXCR; each CDR3 protein has one entry. The sample shows around 1,900,000 distinct CDR3 sequences, about two fifths of them seen only once. Material for sequencing was blood. Source of these receptors: a human donor in good health. CDR3s include the opening cysteine and the closing phenylalanine or tryptophan. The order of the fields is V gene, CDR3 protein.

V gene: TRBV29-1
CDR3 protein: CSVGVGGIRETQYF

V gene: TRBV5-1
CDR3 protein: CASSLDRPNNSPLHF

V gene: TRBV7-2
CDR3 protein: CASSPEGARAYNEQFF

V gene: TRBV20-1
CDR3 protein: CSARAWGYTDTQYF

V gene: TRBV5-1
CDR3 protein: CAGSSTGTGIPDTQYF

V gene: TRBV10-3
CDR3 protein: CAISEGGEHGYTF

V gene: TRBV5-1
CDR3 protein: CASSSGQGGAEAFF

V gene: TRBV20-1
CDR3 protein: CSARDPLGGEQYF

V gene: TRBV2
CDR3 protein: CASGGFLTSIQPQHF

V gene: TRBV9
CDR3 protein: CASSVEGYSGNTIYF

V gene: TRBV7-2
CDR3 protein: CASSLAHYLYGYTF

V gene: TRBV9
CDR3 protein: CASSVAASNSPLHF

V gene: TRBV7-2
CDR3 protein: CASSLRPRGGAYNEQFF

V gene: TRBV7-9
CDR3 protein: CAIQGGNNEKLFF

V gene: TRBV28
CDR3 protein: CASSFGDRVEGYTF

V gene: TRBV5-5
CDR3 protein: CASSPFVTETDTQYF

V gene: TRBV5-1
CDR3 protein: CASSLHQGETQYF

V gene: TRBV6-1
CDR3 protein: CASSEQGVQPQHF

V gene: TRBV7-3
CDR3 protein: CASSTLAGDRQFF

V gene: TRBV2
CDR3 protein: CASSEGQGNIYEQYF

V gene: TRBV29-1
CDR3 protein: CSVDSISPGQGIGGYTF

V gene: TRBV20-1
CDR3 protein: CSGEAGGNTIYF

V gene: TRBV9
CDR3 protein: CASSVLGLARDTQYF

V gene: TRBV13
CDR3 protein: CVSSQKQGAETQYF

V gene: TRBV7-9
CDR3 protein: CASSSGQGIPYF

V gene: TRBV5-1
CDR3 protein: CASSLSTAVGETQFF

V gene: TRBV29-1
CDR3 protein: CSVEDPGTGIQETQYF

V gene: TRBV27
CDR3 protein: CASSLVRGSGPTEAFF

V gene: TRBV6-1
CDR3 protein: CASSVLASSYEQYF

V gene: TRBV6-6
CDR3 protein: CASSQGDPPSYTF

V gene: TRBV6-2/TRBV6-3
CDR3 protein: CASTGGTGFNQPQHF

V gene: TRBV7-6
CDR3 protein: CASSSQAGTQETQYF

V gene: TRBV6-5
CDR3 protein: CASSYSSGGRSSGTTDTQYF

V gene: TRBV28
CDR3 protein: CASSSGLADFTGELFF

V gene: TRBV5-6
CDR3 protein: CASSLGQAADTQYF

V gene: TRBV13
CDR3 protein: CASSQGTGVTEIYEQYF

V gene: TRBV12-3/TRBV12-4
CDR3 protein: CASSFGPGGEAFF

V gene: TRBV12-3/TRBV12-4
CDR3 protein: CASFRTGDGYTF

V gene: TRBV18
CDR3 protein: CASSPTVATNEKLFF

V gene: TRBV7-2
CDR3 protein: CASSLAGGNNPYEQYF

V gene: TRBV27
CDR3 protein: CASSFGTELYNSPLHF

V gene: TRBV2
CDR3 protein: CASRLTSTDTQYF

V gene: TRBV12-3/TRBV12-4
CDR3 protein: CASRRTGNTGELFF

V gene: TRBV6-5
CDR3 protein: CASSYGKPYGYTF

V gene: TRBV5-1
CDR3 protein: CASSFQQNSPLHF

V gene: TRBV20-1
CDR3 protein: CSALDWRARETQYF

V gene: TRBV5-1
CDR3 protein: CASSLNAGSNQPQHF

V gene: TRBV5-4
CDR3 protein: CASSSGDYNSPLHF

V gene: TRBV27
CDR3 protein: CASSRRTGRSTDTQYF